This TCR beta chain originates from a study of T cell responses to AZD1222 COVID-19 vaccine (dated by TCRdb to the early 2020s). Study-wide context: AZD1222 recipients with second doses at about 4 weeks or about 12 weeks were pooled, because spike-specific TCR depth and breadth did not differ between schedules. Trial participants were enrolled by age into subgroups of 18-55, 56-69 and 70-plus years, and around 150, 28 and 57 TCR-sequenced participants, respectively, were included in these subgroups. TCR sequencing was performed for 233 trial participants, of whom about 200 were given two doses of AZD1222 and around 26 were given two doses of MenACWY control vaccine.

This clone has just one count. There is no known antigen for this receptor. Qualities for individual bases were not recorded, and no much larger clone is one base off. General findings and caveats noted by the study authors: Reportedly, close to half of the unique spike-specific TCRs recognized epitopes lying outside the regions that are mutated in the B.1.351 and B.1.1.7 variants. Conclusions about previously exposed vaccinees are limited because only 6 or 7 AZD1222 recipients were SARS-CoV-2 seropositive at baseline. Because no day 14 peak-response samples were available, repertoires were characterized only after the peak T cell response. Participants were mostly white British, with more females than males. The authors suggested clonal diversity may have been underestimated. The whole spike protein was spanned by vaccine-associated CD4 TCRs, and dominant responses were seen in regions 160-218 and 743-854. The 56-69-year group was small, and its depth increase did not reach significance, likely because of low power. Spike-specific TCR breadth and depth rose significantly after two AZD1222 doses compared with day 0 and with MenACWY recipients.

This sample's time point label indicates: baseline before first vaccination. Vaccinee samples were obtained from the UK trials COV001 and COV002, which included a single-blind randomized controlled phase 2/3 trial of AZD1222 (ChAdOx1 nCoV-19) in healthy adults. For TCRbeta chain sequencing, PBMC samples from trial participants were taken at day 0 and at day 28 after the second dose. The CDR3 regions of human TCRbeta chains were subjected to immunosequencing. On the study's bioinformatics: Repertoire TCRs were checked for matches against a reference library of SARS-CoV-2-specific TCRs that had been generated using the MIRA antigen-specificity platform. Breadth was defined as the fraction of unique TCRs that were SARS-CoV-2-associated, and depth was defined as the fraction of total T cells that were SARS-CoV-2-associated. Using the MIRA data, every spike-specific TCR was mapped to the spike region that the TCR reacted to and assigned to either a CD4 or a CD8 class. Log10-transformed breadth and depth values were compared by one-way ANOVA with Sidak's multiple comparisons tests. In TCRdb, the immuneACCESS table is reduced to in-frame sequences with V and J assigned. These tables do not hold every clone; where another copy was compared, an unresolved V gene accounts for under half, and the others remain unexplained. D and trimming were read from the DNA, whereas the V and J calls and clone size are those reported in that table. For this sample there are 110,000 to 150,000 clones; 93% appear just once. Clones ranked in the top ten supply about 5.1% of the sample.

The CDR3 covers 14 residues, taking in both the cysteine and the phenylalanine. Only the CDR3 DNA is retained, 42 bases long and in frame from the first base. The junction carries 9 bases between V and J, which are trimmed by 1 base and 3 bases respectively. As encoded in the germline V gene (reference sequence), CDR1 is LNHNV while CDR2 is YYDKDF. The clonotype originates from an adult in good health. Recombination joined TRBV15 with TRBJ2-5; the D gene remains uncertain. Sequences were derived from peripheral blood, sampled on day 0 of AZD1222 vaccination. The nucleotide sequence reads TGTGCCACCAGCAGAGCTGGCTGGGAAGAGACCCAGTACTTC. This is translated as CATSRAGWEETQYF.